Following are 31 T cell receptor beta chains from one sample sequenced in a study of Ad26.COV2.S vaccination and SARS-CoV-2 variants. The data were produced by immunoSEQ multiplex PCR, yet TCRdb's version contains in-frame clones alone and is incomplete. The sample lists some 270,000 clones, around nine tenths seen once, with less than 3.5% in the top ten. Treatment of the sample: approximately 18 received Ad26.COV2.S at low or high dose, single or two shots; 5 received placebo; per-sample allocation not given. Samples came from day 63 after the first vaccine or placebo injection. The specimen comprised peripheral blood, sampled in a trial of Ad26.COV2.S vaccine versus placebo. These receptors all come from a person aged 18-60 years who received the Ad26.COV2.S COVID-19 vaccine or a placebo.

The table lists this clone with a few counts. CDR3 amino acids: CASSLSASGSYEQFF. The CDR3 DNA reads as TGCGCCAGCAGCTTGTCGGCTAGCGGGAGCTATGAGCAGTTCTTC. This rearrangement joins TRBV5-1 to TRBJ2-1; 10 bases match TRBD2. This CDR3 comprises 15 residues. V shed 1 base and J 8 bases; nucleotides not matched to a gene: 6. Per the germline V gene, CDR1 is SGHRS and CDR2 is YFSETQ.

DNA for the CDR3: TGTGCCAGCAGCCCTAGCGGGAGAGCTATGGCCAAAAACATTCAGTACTTC. Its translation: CASSPSGRAMAKNIQYF. This sequence joins TRBV6-2 or TRBV6-3 and TRBJ2-4; TRBD2 matches 10 bases. CDR1 is MNHEY, CDR2 SVGEGT, per germline. This CDR3 is built from 17 residues. The junction had 9 bases not matched to a gene; V was cut back by 6 bases and J by 1 base.

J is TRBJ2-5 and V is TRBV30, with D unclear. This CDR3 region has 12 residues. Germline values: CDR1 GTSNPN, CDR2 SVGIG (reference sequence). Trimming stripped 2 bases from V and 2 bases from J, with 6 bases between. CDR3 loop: CAWSTVQETQYF. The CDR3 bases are TGTGCCTGGAGTACTGTACAAGAGACCCAGTACTTC. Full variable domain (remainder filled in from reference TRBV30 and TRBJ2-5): SQTIHQWPATLVQPVGSPLSLECTVEGTSNPNLYWYRQAAGRGLQLLFYSVGIGQISSEVPQNLSASRPQDRQFILSSKKLLLSDSGFYLCAWSTVQETQYFGPGTRLLVL.

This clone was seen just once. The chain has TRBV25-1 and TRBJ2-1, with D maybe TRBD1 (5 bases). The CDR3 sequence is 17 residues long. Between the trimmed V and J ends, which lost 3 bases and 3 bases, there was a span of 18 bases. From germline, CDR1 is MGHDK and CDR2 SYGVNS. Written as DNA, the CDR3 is TGTGCCAGCAGTGATGGCCCCGGGCCCAGGGTCTACAATGAGCAGTTCTTC. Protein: CASSDGPGPRVYNEQFF.

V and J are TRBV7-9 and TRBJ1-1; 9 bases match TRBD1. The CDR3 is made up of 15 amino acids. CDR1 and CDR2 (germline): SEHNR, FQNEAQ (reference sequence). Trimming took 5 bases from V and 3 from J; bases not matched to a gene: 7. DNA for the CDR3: TGTGCCAGCAGCCGACAGGGGGGTTGGGACACTGAAGCTTTCTTT. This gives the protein CASSRQGGWDTEAFF. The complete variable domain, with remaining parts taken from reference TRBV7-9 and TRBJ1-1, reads DTGVSQNPRHKITKRGQNVTFRCDPISEHNRLYWYRQTLGQGPEFLTYFQNEAQLEKSRLLSDRFSAERPKGSFSTLEIQRTEQGDSAMYLCASSRQGGWDTEAFFGQGTRLTVV.

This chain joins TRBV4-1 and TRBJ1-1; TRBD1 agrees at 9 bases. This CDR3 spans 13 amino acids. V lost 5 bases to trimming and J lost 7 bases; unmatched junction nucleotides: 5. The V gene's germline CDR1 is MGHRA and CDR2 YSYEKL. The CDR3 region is CASSVDRGNEAFF. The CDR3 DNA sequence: TGCGCCAGCAGCGTGGACAGGGGTAATGAAGCTTTCTTT.

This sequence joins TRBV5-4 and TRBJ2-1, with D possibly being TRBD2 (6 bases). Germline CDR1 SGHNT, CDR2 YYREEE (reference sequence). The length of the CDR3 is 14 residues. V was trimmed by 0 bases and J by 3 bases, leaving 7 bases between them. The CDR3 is CASSLGDFYNEQFF. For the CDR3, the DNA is TGTGCCAGCAGCTTGGGGGACTTCTACAATGAGCAGTTCTTC. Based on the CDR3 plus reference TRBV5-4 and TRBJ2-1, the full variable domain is ETGVTQSPTHLIKTRGQQVTLRCSSQSGHNTVSWYQQALGQGPQFIFQYYREEENGRGNFPPRFSGLQFPNYSSELNVNALELDDSALYLCASSLGDFYNEQFFGPGTRLTVL.

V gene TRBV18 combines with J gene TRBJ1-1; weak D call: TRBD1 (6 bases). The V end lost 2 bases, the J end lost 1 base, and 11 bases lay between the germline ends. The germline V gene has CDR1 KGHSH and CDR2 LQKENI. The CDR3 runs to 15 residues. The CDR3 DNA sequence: TGTGCCAGCTCACCAGTCACAGGGACGAACACTGAAGCTTTCTTT. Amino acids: CASSPVTGTNTEAFF. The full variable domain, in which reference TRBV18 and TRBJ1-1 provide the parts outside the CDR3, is NAGVMQNPRHLVRRRGQEARLRCSPMKGHSHVYWYRQLPEEGLKFMVYLQKENIIDESGMPKERFSAEFPKEGPSILRIQQVVRGDSAAYFCASSPVTGTNTEAFFGQGTRLTVV.

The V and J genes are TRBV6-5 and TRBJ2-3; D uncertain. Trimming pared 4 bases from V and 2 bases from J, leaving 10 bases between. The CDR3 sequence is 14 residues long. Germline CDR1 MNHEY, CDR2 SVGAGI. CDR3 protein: CASSSPSITDTQYF. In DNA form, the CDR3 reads TGTGCCAGCAGTTCCCCTAGTATCACAGATACGCAGTATTTT.

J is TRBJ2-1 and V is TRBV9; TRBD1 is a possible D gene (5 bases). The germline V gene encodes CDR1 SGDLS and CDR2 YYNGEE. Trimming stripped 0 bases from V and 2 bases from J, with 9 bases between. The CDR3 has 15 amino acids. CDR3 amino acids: CASSVGTRTYNEQFF. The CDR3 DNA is TGTGCCAGCAGCGTAGGGACAAGGACCTACAATGAGCAGTTCTTC.

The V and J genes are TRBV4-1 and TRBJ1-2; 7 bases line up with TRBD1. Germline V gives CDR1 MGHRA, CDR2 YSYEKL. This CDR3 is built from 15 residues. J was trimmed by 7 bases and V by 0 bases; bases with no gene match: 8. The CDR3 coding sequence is TGCGCCAGCAGCCAAGATACAGGGGTTTTGGGTGGCTACACCTTC. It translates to CASSQDTGVLGGYTF.

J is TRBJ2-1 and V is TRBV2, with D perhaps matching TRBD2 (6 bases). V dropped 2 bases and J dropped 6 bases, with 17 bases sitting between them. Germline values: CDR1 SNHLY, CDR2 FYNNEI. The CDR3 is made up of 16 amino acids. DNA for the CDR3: TGTGCCAGCAGTGAAAGGCCGGGAAGGGGAGGCAATGAGCAGTTCTTC. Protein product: CASSERPGRGGNEQFF.

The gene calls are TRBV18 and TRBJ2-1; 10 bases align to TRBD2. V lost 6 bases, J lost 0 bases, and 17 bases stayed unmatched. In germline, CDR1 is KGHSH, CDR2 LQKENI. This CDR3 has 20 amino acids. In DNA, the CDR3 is TGTGCCAGCTCCCCTACAGTAGGGACTAGCGCCCCGAGCTCCTACAATGAGCAGTTCTTC. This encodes CASSPTVGTSAPSSYNEQFF.

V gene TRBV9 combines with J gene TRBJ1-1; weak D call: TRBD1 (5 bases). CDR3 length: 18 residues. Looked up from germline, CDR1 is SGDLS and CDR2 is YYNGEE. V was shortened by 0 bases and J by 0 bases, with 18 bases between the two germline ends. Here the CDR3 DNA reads TGTGCCAGCAGCGTAGCAAGTTCGGGGGTTACGTTGAACACTGAAGCTTTCTTT. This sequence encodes CASSVASSGVTLNTEAFF.

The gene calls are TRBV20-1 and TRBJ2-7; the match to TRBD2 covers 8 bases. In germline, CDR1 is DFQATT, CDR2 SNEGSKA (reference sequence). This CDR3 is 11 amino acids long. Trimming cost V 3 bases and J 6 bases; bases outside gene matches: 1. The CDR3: CSARAGGEQYV. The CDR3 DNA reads TGCAGTGCTAGGGCGGGGGGCGAGCAGTACGTC.

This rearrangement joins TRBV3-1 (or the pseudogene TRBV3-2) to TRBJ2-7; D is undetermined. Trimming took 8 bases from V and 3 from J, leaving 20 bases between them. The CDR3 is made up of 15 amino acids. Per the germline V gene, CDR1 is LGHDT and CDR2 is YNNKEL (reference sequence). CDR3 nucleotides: TGTGCCAGCGAGAGCCGGGCCTCGGGCTTCTACGAGCAGTACTTC. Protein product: CASESRASGFYEQYF.

CDR3 coding DNA: TGTGCCAGCAGCTTAGCAGGGGCCGACACAGATACGCAGTATTTT. It translates to CASSLAGADTDTQYF. The rearrangement joins TRBV11-2 to TRBJ2-3, with D maybe TRBD1 (6 bases). The CDR3 sequence is 15 residues long. Trimming left V 1 base short and J 2 bases short, with 10 bases between. Germline values: CDR1 SGHAT, CDR2 FQNNGV.

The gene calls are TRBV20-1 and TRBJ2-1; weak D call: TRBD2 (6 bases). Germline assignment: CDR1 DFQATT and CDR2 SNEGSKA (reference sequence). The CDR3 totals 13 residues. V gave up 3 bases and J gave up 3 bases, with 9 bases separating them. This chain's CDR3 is CSASSGNYNEQFF. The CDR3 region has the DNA TGCAGTGCTAGTAGCGGCAACTACAATGAGCAGTTCTTC.

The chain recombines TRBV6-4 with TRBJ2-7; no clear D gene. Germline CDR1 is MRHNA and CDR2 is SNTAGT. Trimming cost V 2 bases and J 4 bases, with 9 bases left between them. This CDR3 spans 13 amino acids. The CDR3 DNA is TGTGCCAGCAGTGACCCGAAGGTTTACGAGCAGTACGTC. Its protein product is CASSDPKVYEQYV.

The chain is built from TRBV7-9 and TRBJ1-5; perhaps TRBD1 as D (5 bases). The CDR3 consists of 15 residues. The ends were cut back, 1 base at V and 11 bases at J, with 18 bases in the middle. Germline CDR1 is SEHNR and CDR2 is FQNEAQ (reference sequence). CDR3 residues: CASSLEDIGLGSQHF. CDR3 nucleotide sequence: TGTGCCAGCAGCTTAGAGGACATAGGGCTGGGGTCCCAGCATTTT.

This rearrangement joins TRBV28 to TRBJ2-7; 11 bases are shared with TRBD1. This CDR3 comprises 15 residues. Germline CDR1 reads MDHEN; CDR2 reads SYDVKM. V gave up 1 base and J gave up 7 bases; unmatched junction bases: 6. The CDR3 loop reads CASSLSDRGLGEQYV. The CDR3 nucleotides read TGTGCCAGCAGTTTATCGGACAGGGGGCTTGGGGAGCAGTACGTC.

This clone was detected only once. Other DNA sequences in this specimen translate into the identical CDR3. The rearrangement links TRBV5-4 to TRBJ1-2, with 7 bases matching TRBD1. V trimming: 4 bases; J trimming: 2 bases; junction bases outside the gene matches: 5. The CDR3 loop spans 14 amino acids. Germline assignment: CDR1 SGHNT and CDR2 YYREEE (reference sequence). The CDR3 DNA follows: TGTGCCAGCAGCCCGAGGACAGGCAACTATGGCTACACCTTC. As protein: CASSPRTGNYGYTF.

CDR3 region: CATRISGAFYNEQFF. The CDR3 DNA sequence: TGTGCCACCAGGATTTCAGGGGCATTTTACAATGAGCAGTTCTTC. The chain joins TRBV15 to TRBJ2-1; D perhaps matches TRBD1 (6 bases). V lost 6 bases, J lost 4 bases, and 16 bases lay in between. This CDR3 region has 15 residues. Germline loops: CDR1 LNHNV, CDR2 YYDKDF (reference sequence).

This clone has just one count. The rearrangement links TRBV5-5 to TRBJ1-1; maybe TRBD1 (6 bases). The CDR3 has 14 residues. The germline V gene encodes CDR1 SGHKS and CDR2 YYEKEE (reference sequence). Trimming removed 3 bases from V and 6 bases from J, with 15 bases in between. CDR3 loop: CASSSPGVSAEAFF. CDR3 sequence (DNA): TGTGCCAGCAGCTCCCCAGGGGTTTCGGCTGAAGCTTTCTTT.

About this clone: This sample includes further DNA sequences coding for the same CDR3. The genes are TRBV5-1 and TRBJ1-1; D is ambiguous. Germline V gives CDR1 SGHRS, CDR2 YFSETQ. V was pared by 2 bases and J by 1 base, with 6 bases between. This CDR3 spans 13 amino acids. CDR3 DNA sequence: TGCGCCAGCAGCTTCGGCGGGAACACTGAAGCTTTCTTT. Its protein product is CASSFGGNTEAFF.

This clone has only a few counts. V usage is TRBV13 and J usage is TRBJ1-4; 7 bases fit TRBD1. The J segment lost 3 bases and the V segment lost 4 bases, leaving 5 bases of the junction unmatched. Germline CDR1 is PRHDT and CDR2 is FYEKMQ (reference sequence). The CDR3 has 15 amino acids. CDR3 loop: CASSWRTGPNEKLFF. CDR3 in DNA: TGTGCCAGCAGCTGGCGGACAGGTCCTAATGAAAAACTGTTTTTT.

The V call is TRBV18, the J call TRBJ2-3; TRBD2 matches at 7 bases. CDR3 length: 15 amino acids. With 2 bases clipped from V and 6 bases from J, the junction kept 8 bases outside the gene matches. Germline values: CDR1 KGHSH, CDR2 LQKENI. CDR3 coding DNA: TGTGCCAGCTCACCATTCGGGAGCGGGGTTGATACGCAGTATTTT. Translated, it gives CASSPFGSGVDTQYF.

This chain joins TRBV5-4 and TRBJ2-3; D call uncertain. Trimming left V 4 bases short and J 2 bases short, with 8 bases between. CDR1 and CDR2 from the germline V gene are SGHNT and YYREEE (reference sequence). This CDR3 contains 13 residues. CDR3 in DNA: TGTGCCAGCAGCCCTGCGTACACAGATACGCAGTATTTT. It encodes CASSPAYTDTQYF.

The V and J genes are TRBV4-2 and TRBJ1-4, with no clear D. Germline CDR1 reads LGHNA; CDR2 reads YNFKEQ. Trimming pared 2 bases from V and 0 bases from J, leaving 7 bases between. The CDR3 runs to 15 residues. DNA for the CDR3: TGTGCCAGCAGCCAAAGATATGCAACTAATGAAAAACTGTTTTTT. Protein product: CASSQRYATNEKLFF.

The CDR3 loop reads CASTLTGIYEQYF. The DNA of the CDR3 is TGTGCCAGCACCTTGACAGGGATATACGAGCAGTACTTC. The chain combines TRBV6-1 with TRBJ2-7; 7 bases are shared with TRBD1. V was clipped by 7 bases and J by 4 bases; unmatched bases: 7. The CDR3 is made up of 13 amino acids. Germline loops: CDR1 MNHNS, CDR2 SASEGT.

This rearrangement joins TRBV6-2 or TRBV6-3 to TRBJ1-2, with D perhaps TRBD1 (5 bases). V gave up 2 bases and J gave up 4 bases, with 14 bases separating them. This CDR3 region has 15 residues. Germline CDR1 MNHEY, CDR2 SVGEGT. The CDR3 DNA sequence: TGTGCCAGCAGTTACCTGGGGCTGGGCGGCTATGGCTACACCTTC. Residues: CASSYLGLGGYGYTF.